This TCR beta chain appears in the sequencing data of a study of prognosis after radiotherapy for stage I lung cancer (dated by TCRdb to the early 2020s). About the study as a whole: Between early 2018 and January 2019, over 15 patients with stage I NSCLC were enrolled in Nanjing, China. Among the enrolled patients, roughly 14 had newly diagnosed primary stage I lung tumors, while about 5 had oligometastatic NSCLC following surgical resection of the primary tumor. All patients were regarded as medically inoperable, because of comorbidities in more than ten patients and refusal of surgery in several patients. The cohort included about a dozen men and about six women, with a median age of approximately 74 years and a range of about 53 to 85 years. Some 11 patients had adenocarcinoma and 6 or 7 had squamous cell carcinoma as the tumor histology. SBRT was delivered in 3 to 5 fractions with a biologically effective dose of at least 100 Gy, and image-guided IMRT or VMAT was used for delivery. In every patient, SBRT was given without any concurrent therapy. Distant metastases were developed by four of the 19 patients after SBRT, at a median of about seven months, whereas no significant progression was observed in the other 15 patients. Peripheral blood TCR beta repertoires were profiled in stage I NSCLC patients before and after stereotactic body radiotherapy, and the repertoires were related to distant failure. The study took one blood sample before SBRT and one after SBRT from each of 20 or so patients and sequenced all 40 or so samples.

What the research found in general, with its limitations: After SBRT, the number of unique TCR clones decreased (median roughly 9,900 before versus about 7,000 after; Wilcoxon paired P=0.011). None of the reported P values were adjusted for multiple comparisons. The study was limited by its small cohort and short follow-up, and the findings require independent validation. Post-SBRT Shannon entropy and its change from baseline were lower in patients who developed distant metastases; baseline Shannon entropy was not associated with metastases. No determination of tumor specificity was made for expanded TCR clones. TRBV and TRBJ usage frequencies reportedly differed by metastasis status, in two V genes at baseline and in under 10 V and two J genes after SBRT.

Unmatched junction bases come to 1, with V trimmed by 3 bases and J by 3 bases. Reading from cysteine to phenylalanine, the CDR3 counts 15 amino acids. Only the CDR3 DNA stays, 45 bases, in frame from base 1. The germline V gene yields MNHNS for CDR1 and SASEGT for CDR2. This clonotype was counted between two and nine times. It lacks a known antigen. It has no much larger one-base neighbor in the sample; base qualities were not kept. All patients had node-negative disease on CT and PET/CT, and none had a history of other malignancies or prior chemotherapy or radiotherapy. At each of two time points, around 6 milliliters of peripheral venous blood were collected into EDTA tubes. PBMCs were isolated by Ficoll-Paque Plus density-gradient centrifugation. Immediately after collection, samples were stored at -80 degrees C until analysis. The TCR beta CDR3 region was amplified from genomic DNA by two rounds of multiplex PCR. The first PCR round used primers specific to each TRBV and TRBJ gene, with sequences filed in Chinese patent CN105087789A. Universal primers were used in the second PCR round. The Roche High Pure PCR Template Preparation Kit was used to extract genomic DNA from the frozen PBMCs. Paired-end sequencing with 151 bp reads was performed on the libraries using an Illumina HiSeq 3000. As for the authors' bioinformatics: CutAdapt was used to discard raw reads that did not contain the multiplex PCR primer sequences. Using PEAR, the high-quality paired reads were merged into contigs. By aligning each contig to reference sequences, MiXCR assigned the TRB V, D and J gene segments to that contig. To remove sequencing errors, CDR3 sequences were clustered according to base quality and sequence similarity. Diversity was calculated as Shannon entropy divided by the natural log of the number of productive TCR sequences. To get clonality, Shannon entropy was divided by the natural log of the number of unique clonotypes, and that result was subtracted from one. The Youden index of ROC curves was used to select progression-free survival cut-offs for repertoire metrics, and analyses were performed in R 3.5.3. The public reads were reanalyzed by TCRdb: fastp trimming at Q25, MiXCR alignment, in-frame beta chains only. Entries that share a CDR3 protein sequence are merged under the most common genes and DNA. TCRdb, not the authors, supplied the V and J calls. The sample table records approximately 30,000 distinct CDR3 sequences; about 32% of these occur just once. The ten largest clones capture roughly a third of the sample.

The input for sequencing was PBMCs, taken before or after stereotactic body radiation therapy (not recorded which). The TCR comes from a donor over 45 with non-small cell lung cancer. The receptor chain draws on TRBV6-1 and TRBJ2-1; 11 central bases correspond to TRBD2. The CDR3 region reads CASSEGLADYNEQFF. The DNA sequence is as follows: TGTGCCAGCAGTGAGGGACTAGCGGACTACAATGAGCAGTTCTTC.